This T cell receptor beta chain stems from a study of blood T cell repertoires in COVID-19. Study background: PBMCs, B-cell-depleted T cells, or T cells were the source of the cDNA or gDNA that made up the material.

In the original analysis: Reference gene primer amplification gave estimated nucleated cell counts. This table comes from immunoSEQ multiplex PCR, and its TCRdb copy is limited to in-frame clones, with some not included. D and trimming were read from the DNA, whereas the V and J calls and clone size are those reported in that table. The profile shows some 260,000 clones, approximately 79% of them singletons. This clone appeared a few times. V was pared by 3 bases and J by 3 bases, with 6 bases between. CDR1 is MNHEY, CDR2 SMNVEV, per germline (reference sequence). The length of the CDR3 is 14 residues.

This receptor was obtained from a man younger than 40 with acute COVID-19. The rearrangement links TRBV27 to TRBJ1-6; weak D call: TRBD1 (5 bases). Material: PBMCs or T cells enriched from blood (not recorded which). The CDR3 DNA follows: TGTGCCAGCAGTTTTCAGGGCTATAATTCACCCCTCCACTTT. It specifies CASSFQGYNSPLHF.